The present TCR beta chain was sequenced within a study of blood T cell repertoires in COVID-19. Looked up from germline, CDR1 is LNHDA and CDR2 is SQIVND (reference sequence). V was trimmed by 3 bases and J by 7 bases, leaving 13 bases between them. The CDR3 has 14 amino acids. Measured with immunoSEQ multiplex PCR; TCRdb has only the in-frame clones, and not every one. Of 60,000 to 85,000 clones in the sample, 83% are singletons; the top ten hold roughly 41%. This TCR derives from an older man with acute or convalescent COVID-19. The V gene is TRBV19, the J gene TRBJ2-1, with a weak D call TRBD1 (5 bases). The sequenced sample consisted of peripheral blood. The DNA for the CDR3 is TGTGCCAGTAGTATGAGGCAGGGTTTGAATGAGCAGTTCTTC. This gives the protein CASSMRQGLNEQFF.